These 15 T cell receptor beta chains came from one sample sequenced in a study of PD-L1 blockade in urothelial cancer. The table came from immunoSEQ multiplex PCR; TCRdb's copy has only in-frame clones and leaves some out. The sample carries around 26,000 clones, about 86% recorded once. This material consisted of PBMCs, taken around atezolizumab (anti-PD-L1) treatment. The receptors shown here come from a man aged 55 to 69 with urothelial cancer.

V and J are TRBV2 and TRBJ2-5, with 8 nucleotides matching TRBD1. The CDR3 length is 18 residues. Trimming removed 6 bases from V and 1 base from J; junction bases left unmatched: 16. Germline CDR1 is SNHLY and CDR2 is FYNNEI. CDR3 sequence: CASRDGLRRQGRQETQYF. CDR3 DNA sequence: TGTGCCAGCAGGGACGGACTTCGGAGACAGGGGCGCCAAGAGACCCAGTACTTC.

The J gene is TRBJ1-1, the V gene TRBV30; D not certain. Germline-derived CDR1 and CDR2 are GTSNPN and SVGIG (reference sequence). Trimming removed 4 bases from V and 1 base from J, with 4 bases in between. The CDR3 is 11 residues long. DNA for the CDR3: TGTGCCTGGACCTGGAACACTGAAGCTTTCTTT. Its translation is CAWTWNTEAFF.

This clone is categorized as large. Here the CDR3 reads CASSLPETYEQYF. CDR3 DNA: TGCGCCAGCAGTCTGCCAGAAACCTACGAGCAGTACTTC. The chain joins TRBV23-1 to TRBJ2-7; D ambiguous. TRBV23-1 is given ORF status, its function remaining uncertain. Trimming cost V 4 bases and J 2 bases, with 9 bases left between them. The CDR3 length is 13 residues.

The CDR3 reads CASSLRGNTEAFF. DNA of the CDR3: TGTGCCAGCAGCTTACGAGGGAACACTGAAGCTTTCTTT. The V gene is TRBV7-2, the J gene TRBJ1-1; D is undetermined. This CDR3 is 13 amino acids long. The germline V gene has CDR1 SGHTA and CDR2 FQGNSA. V was clipped by 2 bases and J by 1 base, with 5 bases between them. The entire variable domain, with the rest obtained from reference TRBV7-2 and TRBJ1-1, is as follows: GAGVSQSPSNKVTEKGKDVELRCDPISGHTALYWYRQSLGQGLEFLIYFQGNSAPDKSGLPSDRFSAERTGGSVSTLTIQRTQQEDSAVYLCASSLRGNTEAFFGQGTRLTVV.

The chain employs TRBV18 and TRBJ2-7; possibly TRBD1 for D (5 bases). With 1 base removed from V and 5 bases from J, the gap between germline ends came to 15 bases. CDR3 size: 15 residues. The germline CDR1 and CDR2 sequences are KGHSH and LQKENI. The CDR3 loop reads CASSPRLPRANEQYF. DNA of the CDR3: TGTGCCAGCTCACCACGGTTACCCAGGGCCAACGAGCAGTACTTC.

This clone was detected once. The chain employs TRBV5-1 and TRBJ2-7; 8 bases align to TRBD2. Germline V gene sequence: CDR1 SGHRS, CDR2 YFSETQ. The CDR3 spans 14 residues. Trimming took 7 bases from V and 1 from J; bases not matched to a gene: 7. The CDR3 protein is CASREGDLSYEQYF. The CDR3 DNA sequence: TGCGCCAGCCGGGAGGGGGATTTATCCTACGAGCAGTACTTC.

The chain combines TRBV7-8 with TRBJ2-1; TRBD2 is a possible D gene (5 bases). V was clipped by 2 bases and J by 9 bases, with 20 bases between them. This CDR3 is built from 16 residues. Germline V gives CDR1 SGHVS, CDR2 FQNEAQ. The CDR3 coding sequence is TGTGCCAGCAGCTTATTGGTGTCTAGCAAGGGCATTGAGCAGTTCTTC. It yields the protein CASSLLVSSKGIEQFF.

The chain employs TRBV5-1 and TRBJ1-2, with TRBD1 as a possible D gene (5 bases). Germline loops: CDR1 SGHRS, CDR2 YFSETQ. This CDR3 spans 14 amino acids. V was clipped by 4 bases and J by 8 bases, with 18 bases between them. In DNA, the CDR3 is TGCGCCAGCAGCCGTAACCAGGGTTTAGAGGGCTACACCTTC. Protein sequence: CASSRNQGLEGYTF.

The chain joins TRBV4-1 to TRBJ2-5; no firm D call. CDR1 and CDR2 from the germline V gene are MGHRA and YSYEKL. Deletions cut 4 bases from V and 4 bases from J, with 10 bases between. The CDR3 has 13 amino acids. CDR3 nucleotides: TGCGCCAGCAGCCGGCTAGTAGCAGAGACCCAGTACTTC. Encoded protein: CASSRLVAETQYF.

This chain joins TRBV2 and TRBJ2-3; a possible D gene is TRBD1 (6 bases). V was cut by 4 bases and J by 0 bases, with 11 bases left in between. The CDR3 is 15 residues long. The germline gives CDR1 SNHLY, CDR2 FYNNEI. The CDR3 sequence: CASSAGTSSTDTQYF. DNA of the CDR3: TGTGCCAGCAGTGCTGGGACAAGCAGCACAGATACGCAGTATTTT.

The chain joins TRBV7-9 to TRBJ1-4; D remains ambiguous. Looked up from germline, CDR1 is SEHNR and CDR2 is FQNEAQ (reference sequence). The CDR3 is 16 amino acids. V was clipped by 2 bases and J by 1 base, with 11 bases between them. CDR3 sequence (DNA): TGTGCCAGCAGCTTACCACGGTCGGGAACTAATGAAAAACTGTTTTTT. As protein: CASSLPRSGTNEKLFF.

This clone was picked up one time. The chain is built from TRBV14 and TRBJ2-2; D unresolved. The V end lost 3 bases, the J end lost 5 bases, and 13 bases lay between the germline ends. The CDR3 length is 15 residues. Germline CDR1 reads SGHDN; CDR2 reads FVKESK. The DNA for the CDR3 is TGTGCCAGCAGCCAGCGATCAATTCGTACCGGGGAGCTGTTTTTT. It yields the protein CASSQRSIRTGELFF.

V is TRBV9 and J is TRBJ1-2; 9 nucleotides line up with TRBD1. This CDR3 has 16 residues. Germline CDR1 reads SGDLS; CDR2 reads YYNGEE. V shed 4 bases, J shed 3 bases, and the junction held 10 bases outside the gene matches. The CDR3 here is CASSFRRTGVDYGYTF. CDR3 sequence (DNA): TGTGCCAGCAGCTTCCGTCGGACAGGGGTGGACTATGGCTACACCTTC.

The CDR3 spells CASSLQGLGEKLFF. As DNA, the CDR3 is TGTGCCAGCAGTTTGCAGGGGCTCGGTGAAAAACTGTTTTTT. V is TRBV27 and J is TRBJ1-4; tentatively, D is TRBD1 (6 bases). The CDR3 is made up of 14 amino acids. Between the trimmed V and J ends, which lost 3 bases and 7 bases, there was a span of 12 bases. Looked up from germline, CDR1 is MNHEY and CDR2 is SMNVEV (reference sequence).

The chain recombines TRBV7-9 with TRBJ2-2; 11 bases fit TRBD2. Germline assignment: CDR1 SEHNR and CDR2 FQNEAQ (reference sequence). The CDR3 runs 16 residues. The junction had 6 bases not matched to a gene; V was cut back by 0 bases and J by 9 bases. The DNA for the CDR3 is TGTGCCAGCAGCTTAGCCCTAGCGGGAGGACCCCGGGAGCTGTTTTTT. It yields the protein CASSLALAGGPRELFF.